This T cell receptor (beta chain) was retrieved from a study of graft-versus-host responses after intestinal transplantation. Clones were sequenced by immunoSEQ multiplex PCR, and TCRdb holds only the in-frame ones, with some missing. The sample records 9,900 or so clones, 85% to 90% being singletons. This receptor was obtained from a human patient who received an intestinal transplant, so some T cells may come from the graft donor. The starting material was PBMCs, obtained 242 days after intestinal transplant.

The CDR3 DNA sequence: TGTGCCAGCAGCCCCTATCGAAGCACAGATACGCAGTATTTT. This encodes CASSPYRSTDTQYF. The rearrangement uses TRBV27 and TRBJ2-3; no firm D call. Germline CDR1 reads MNHEY; CDR2 reads SMNVEV (reference sequence). The CDR3 spans 14 residues. Trimming shortened V by 6 bases and J by 0 bases, and 10 bases separated the two germline ends.